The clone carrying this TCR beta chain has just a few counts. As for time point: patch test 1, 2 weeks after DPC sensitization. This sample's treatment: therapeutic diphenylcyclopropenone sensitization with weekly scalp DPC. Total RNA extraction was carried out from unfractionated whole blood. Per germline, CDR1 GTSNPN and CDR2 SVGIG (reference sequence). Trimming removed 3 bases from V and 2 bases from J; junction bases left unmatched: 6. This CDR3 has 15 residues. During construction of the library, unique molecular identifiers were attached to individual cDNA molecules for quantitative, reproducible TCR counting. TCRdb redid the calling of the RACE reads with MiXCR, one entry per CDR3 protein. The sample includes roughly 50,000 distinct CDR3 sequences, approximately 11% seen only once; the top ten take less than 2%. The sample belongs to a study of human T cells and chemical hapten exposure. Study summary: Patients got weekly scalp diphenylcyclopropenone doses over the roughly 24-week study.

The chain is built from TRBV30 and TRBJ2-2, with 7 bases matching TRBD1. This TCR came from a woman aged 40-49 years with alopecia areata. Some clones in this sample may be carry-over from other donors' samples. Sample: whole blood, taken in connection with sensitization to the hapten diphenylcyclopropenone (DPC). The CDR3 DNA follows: TGTGCCTGGAGGCCTAGGGGGCCAAACACCGGGGAGCTGTTTTTT. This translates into CAWRPRGPNTGELFF.